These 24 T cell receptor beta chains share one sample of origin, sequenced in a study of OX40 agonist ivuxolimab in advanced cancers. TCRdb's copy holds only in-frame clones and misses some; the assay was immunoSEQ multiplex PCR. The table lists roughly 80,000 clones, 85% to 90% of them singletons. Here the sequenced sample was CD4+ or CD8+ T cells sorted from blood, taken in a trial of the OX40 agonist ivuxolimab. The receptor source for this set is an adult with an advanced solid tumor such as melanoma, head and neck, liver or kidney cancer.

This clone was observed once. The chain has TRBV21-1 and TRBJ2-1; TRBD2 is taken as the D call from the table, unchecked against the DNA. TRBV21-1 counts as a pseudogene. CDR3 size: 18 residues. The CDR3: CASSKRPLGLAAYNEQFF. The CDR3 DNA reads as TGTGCCAGCAGCAAGAGGCCCCTGGGACTAGCGGCCTACAATGAGCAGTTCTTC.

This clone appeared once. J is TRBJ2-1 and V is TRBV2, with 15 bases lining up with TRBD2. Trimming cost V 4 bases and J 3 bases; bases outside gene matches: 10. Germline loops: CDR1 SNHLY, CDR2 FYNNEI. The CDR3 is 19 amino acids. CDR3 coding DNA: TGTGCCAGCAGTGCGACCGGGACTAGCGGGGGGACCGACTACAATGAGCAGTTCTTC. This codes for CASSATGTSGGTDYNEQFF.

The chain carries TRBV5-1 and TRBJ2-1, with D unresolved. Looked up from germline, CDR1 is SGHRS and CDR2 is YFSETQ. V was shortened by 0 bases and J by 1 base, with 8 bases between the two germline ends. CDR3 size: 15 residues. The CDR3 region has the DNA TGCGCCAGCAGCTTGGCTGGGGATTCCTACAATGAGCAGTTCTTC. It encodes CASSLAGDSYNEQFF.

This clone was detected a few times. The chain's CDR3 is CAWSARRVAAGETQYF. The CDR3 DNA reads as TGTGCCTGGAGTGCCCGGCGGGTAGCGGCGGGAGAGACCCAGTACTTC. The genes are TRBV30 and TRBJ2-5, with D perhaps TRBD2 (6 bases). Trimming removed 1 base from V and 4 bases from J, with 19 bases in between. The germline CDR1 and CDR2 sequences are GTSNPN and SVGIG (reference sequence). This CDR3 spans 16 amino acids.

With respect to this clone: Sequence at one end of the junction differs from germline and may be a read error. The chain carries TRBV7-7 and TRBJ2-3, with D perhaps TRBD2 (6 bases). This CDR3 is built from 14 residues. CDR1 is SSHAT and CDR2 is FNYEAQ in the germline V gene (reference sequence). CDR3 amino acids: CASSLAGGADTQYF. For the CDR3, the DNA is TGTGCTAGCAGCTTAGCCGGAGGGGCAGATACGCAGTATTTT.

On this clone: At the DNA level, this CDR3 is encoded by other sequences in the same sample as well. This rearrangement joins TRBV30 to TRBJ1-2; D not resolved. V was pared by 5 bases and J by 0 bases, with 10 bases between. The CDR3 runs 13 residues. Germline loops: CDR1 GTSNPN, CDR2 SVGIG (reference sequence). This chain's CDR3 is CAWLSRANYGYTF. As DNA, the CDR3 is TGTGCCTGGCTCTCGCGGGCTAACTATGGCTACACCTTC.

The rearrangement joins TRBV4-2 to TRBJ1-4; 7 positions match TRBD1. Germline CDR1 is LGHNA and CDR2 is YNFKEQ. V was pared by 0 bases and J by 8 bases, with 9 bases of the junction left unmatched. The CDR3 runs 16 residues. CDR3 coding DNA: TGTGCCAGCAGCCAAGACCGAGGACAGGTGGGAGAAAAACTGTTTTTT. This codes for CASSQDRGQVGEKLFF.

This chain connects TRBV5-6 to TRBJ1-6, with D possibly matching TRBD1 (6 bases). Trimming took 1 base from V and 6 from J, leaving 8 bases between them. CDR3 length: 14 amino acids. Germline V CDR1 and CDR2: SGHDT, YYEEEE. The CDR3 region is CASSLSGVNSPLHF. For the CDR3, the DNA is TGTGCCAGCAGCTTGTCAGGGGTTAATTCACCCCTCCACTTT.

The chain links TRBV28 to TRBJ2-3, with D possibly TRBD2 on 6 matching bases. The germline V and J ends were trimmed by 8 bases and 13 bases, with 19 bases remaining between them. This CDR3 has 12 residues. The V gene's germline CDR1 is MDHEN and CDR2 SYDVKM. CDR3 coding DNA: TGTGCCAGCCGTGCCCCTCGGGACTTGGAGTATTTT. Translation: CASRAPRDLEYF.

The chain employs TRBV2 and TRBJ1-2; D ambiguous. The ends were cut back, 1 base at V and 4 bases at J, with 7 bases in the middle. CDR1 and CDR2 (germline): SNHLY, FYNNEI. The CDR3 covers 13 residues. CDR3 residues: CASSEVGSYGYTF. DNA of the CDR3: TGTGCCAGCAGTGAAGTTGGCTCCTATGGCTACACCTTC.

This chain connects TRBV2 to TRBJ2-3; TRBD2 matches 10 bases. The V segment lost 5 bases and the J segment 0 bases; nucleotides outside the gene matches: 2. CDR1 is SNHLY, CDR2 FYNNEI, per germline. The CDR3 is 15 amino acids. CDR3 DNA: TGTGCCAGCAGTAAGCGGGGGGGCAGCACAGATACGCAGTATTTT. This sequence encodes CASSKRGGSTDTQYF.

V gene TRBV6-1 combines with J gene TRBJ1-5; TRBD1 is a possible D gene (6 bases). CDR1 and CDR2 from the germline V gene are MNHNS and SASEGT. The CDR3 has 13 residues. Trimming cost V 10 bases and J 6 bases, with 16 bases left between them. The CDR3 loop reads CATETGLGQPQHF. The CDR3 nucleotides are TGTGCCACCGAGACAGGTCTGGGTCAGCCCCAGCATTTT.

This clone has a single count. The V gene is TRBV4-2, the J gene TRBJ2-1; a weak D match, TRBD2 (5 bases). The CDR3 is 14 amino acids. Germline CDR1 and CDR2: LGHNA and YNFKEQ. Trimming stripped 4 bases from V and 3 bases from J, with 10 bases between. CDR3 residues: CASSLALNYNEQFF. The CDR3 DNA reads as TGTGCCAGCAGCCTAGCGCTGAACTACAATGAGCAGTTCTTC.

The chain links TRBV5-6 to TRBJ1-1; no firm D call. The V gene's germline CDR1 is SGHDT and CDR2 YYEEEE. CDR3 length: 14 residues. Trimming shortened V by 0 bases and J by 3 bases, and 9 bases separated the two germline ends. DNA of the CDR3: TGTGCCAGCAGCTTGGCTGGGCCTTACACTGAAGCTTTCTTT. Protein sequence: CASSLAGPYTEAFF.

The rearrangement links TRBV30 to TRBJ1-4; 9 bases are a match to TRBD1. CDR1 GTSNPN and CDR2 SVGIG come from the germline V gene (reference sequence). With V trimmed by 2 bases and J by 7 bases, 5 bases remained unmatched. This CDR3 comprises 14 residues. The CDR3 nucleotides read TGTGCCTGGAGTAGGGACAGGGTGGTTGAAAAACTGTTTTTT. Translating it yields CAWSRDRVVEKLFF.

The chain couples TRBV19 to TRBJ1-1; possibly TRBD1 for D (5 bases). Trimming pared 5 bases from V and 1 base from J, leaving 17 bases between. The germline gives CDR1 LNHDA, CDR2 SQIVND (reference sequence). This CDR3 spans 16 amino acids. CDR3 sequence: CASSPGPGLGNTEAFF. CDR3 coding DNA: TGTGCCAGTAGTCCGGGGCCAGGGCTGGGGAACACTGAAGCTTTCTTT.

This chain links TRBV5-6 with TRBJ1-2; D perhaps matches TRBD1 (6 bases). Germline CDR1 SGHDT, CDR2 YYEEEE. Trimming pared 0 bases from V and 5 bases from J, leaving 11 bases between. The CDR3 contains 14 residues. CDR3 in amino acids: CASSLGVQGYGYTF. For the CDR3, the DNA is TGTGCCAGCAGCTTGGGGGTGCAGGGGTATGGCTACACCTTC.

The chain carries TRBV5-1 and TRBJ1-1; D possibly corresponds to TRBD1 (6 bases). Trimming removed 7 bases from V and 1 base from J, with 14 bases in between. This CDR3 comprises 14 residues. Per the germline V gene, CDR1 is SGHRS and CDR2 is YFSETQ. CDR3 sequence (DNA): TGCGCCAGCGGCCTGGGAGGGGGGAACACTGAAGCTTTCTTT. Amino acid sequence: CASGLGGGNTEAFF.

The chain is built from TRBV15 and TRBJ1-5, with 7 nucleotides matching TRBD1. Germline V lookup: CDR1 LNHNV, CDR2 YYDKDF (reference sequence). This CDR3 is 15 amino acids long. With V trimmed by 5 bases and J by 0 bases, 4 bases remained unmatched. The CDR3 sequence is CATSRQGDSNQPQHF. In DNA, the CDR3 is TGTGCCACCAGCCGTCAGGGGGATAGCAATCAGCCCCAGCATTTT.

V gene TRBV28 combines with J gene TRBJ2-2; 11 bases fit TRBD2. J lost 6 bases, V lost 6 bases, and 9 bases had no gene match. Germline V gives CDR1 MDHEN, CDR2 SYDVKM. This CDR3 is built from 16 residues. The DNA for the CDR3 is TGTGCCAGCAGGGCTCAACTAGCGGGAGCCCCCGGGGAGCTGTTTTTT. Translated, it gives CASRAQLAGAPGELFF.

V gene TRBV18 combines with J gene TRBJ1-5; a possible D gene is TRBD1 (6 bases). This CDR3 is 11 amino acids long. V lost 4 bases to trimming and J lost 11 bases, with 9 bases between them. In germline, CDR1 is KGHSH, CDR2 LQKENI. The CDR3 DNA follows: TGTGCCAGCTCACAGGGGGGGGCCCAGCATTTT. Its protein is CASSQGGAQHF.

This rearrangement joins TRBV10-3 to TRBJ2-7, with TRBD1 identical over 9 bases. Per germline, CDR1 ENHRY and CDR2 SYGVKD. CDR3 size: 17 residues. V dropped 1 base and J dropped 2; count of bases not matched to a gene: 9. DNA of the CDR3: TGTGCCATCAGTGAGTTCTATTCCGGGACAGGGACCTACGAGCAGTACTTC. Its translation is CAISEFYSGTGTYEQYF.

The CDR3 DNA sequence: TGTGCCAGCAGTGACAGGGCGAGCTCTGGAAACACCATATATTTT. Translation gives CASSDRASSGNTIYF. J is TRBJ1-3 and V is TRBV25-1, with D perhaps TRBD1 (5 bases). The CDR3 contains 15 residues. Germline CDR1 and CDR2: MGHDK and SYGVNS. V lost 3 bases and J lost 0, with 9 bases in between.

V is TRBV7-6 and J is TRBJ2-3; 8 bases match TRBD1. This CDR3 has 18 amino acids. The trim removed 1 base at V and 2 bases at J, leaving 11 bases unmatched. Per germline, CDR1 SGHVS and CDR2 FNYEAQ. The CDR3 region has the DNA TGTGCCAGCAGCTTAGGCGTTGTGTGGGGACAGGACACAGATACGCAGTATTTT. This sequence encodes CASSLGVVWGQDTDTQYF.